This entry describes one T cell receptor beta chain. The data stem from a study of T cells in Graves' hyperthyroidism and ophthalmopathy. Trimming shortened V by 3 bases and J by 7 bases, and 10 bases separated the two germline ends. The CDR3 length is 14 residues. Germline lookup yields CDR1 LNHDA and CDR2 SQIVND (reference sequence). The CDR3 regions of TCR beta were amplified from RNA transcripts. With the HTBI primer set, the TCR CDR3 went through a first round of RT-PCR. TCRdb re-called the multiplex PCR reads with MiXCR, one entry per CDR3 protein. The sample has some 600,000 distinct CDR3 sequences; 11% to 15% are singletons.

Sequenced: blood. This sequence joins TRBV19 and TRBJ1-6; D uncertain. The clonotype comes from a woman in her 30s with Graves' hyperthyroidism that later progressed to Graves' ophthalmopathy. The CDR3 bases are TGTGCCAGTAGTATCGAGATCTCGAATTCACCCCTCCACTTT. This gives the protein CASSIEISNSPLHF.